The 14 T cell receptor beta chains reported below all come from one sample, sequenced in a study of human T cells and chemical hapten exposure. One entry per CDR3 protein results from TCRdb running MiXCR on the RACE reads. The sample holds 180,000 or so distinct CDR3 sequences, roughly 30% seen once. Indicated time point: pre-sensitization, week 0. Treatment denoted: therapeutic diphenylcyclopropenone sensitization with weekly scalp DPC. Here the sequenced sample was whole blood, taken in connection with sensitization to the hapten diphenylcyclopropenone (DPC). The receptors were gathered from a woman in her twenties or thirties with alopecia areata. Some clones in this sample may be carry-over from other donors' samples.

The rearrangement joins TRBV30 to TRBJ2-1; 7 bases match TRBD1. With V trimmed by 4 bases and J by 6 bases, 6 bases remained unmatched. Per germline, CDR1 GTSNPN and CDR2 SVGIG (reference sequence). The CDR3 has 13 amino acids. CDR3 protein: CAWTRGRGNEQFF. CDR3 in DNA: TGTGCCTGGACTAGGGGGCGCGGCAATGAGCAGTTCTTC.

This clonotype has more than one count but fewer than ten. This chain uses TRBV7-8 with TRBJ1-1, with D unclear. Trimming removed 1 base at V and 1 base at J, with 10 bases between. The germline gives CDR1 SGHVS, CDR2 FQNEAQ. The CDR3 extends over 15 amino acids. CDR3 region: CASSLVIGQNTEAFF. CDR3 coding DNA: TGTGCCAGCAGCTTAGTAATAGGGCAGAACACTGAAGCTTTCTTT.

This clonotype was seen ten or more times. The V gene is TRBV6-4, the J gene TRBJ2-2; no reliable D call. This CDR3 contains 13 residues. Germline lookup yields CDR1 MRHNA and CDR2 SNTAGT. Between the trimmed V and J ends, which lost 2 bases and 3 bases, there was a span of 4 bases. The CDR3 sequence is CASSDRDTGELFF. The CDR3 DNA sequence: TGTGCCAGCAGTGACAGGGACACCGGGGAGCTGTTTTTT.

This clonotype appeared a few times. The chain couples TRBV28 to TRBJ2-7, with a possible D match to TRBD2 (5 bases). V dropped 4 bases and J dropped 3 bases, with 16 bases sitting between them. Per the germline V gene, CDR1 is MDHEN and CDR2 is SYDVKM. This CDR3 is built from 15 residues. Written as DNA, the CDR3 is TGTGCCAGCAGTTCCCCCCCCGAGGGCGACTACGAGCAGTACTTC. Its translation is CASSSPPEGDYEQYF.

This clonotype was seen more than once but under ten times. The rearrangement uses TRBV7-2 and TRBJ1-5, with no clear D. The CDR3 has 14 residues. V was clipped by 2 bases and J by 4 bases, with 9 bases between them. Germline CDR1 reads SGHTA; CDR2 reads FQGNSA. CDR3 nucleotides: TGTGCCAGCAGCTTAATAGGTCTTAATCAGCCCCAGCATTTT. This codes for CASSLIGLNQPQHF.

This clonotype was observed a few times. This sequence joins TRBV15 and TRBJ1-2; 7 bases fit TRBD1. This CDR3 is built from 14 residues. Germline CDR1 reads LNHNV; CDR2 reads YYDKDF (reference sequence). The V gene end was trimmed by 7 bases and the J gene end by 0 bases; junction bases not matched to a gene: 5. CDR3 residues: CATKVDRTNYGYTF. In DNA form, the CDR3 reads TGTGCCACCAAAGTGGACAGGACTAACTATGGCTACACCTTC.

This clonotype was seen a handful of times. This chain links TRBV7-9 with TRBJ2-7, with D possibly matching TRBD1 (6 bases). The germline gives CDR1 SEHNR, CDR2 FQNEAQ (reference sequence). The CDR3 consists of 14 residues. Trimming removed 3 bases at V and 2 bases at J, with 11 bases between. The CDR3 loop reads CASSLIQGPYEQYF. CDR3 DNA sequence: TGTGCCAGCAGCTTGATACAGGGACCCTACGAGCAGTACTTC. Full variable domain (missing parts from reference TRBV7-9 and TRBJ2-7): DTGVSQNPRHKITKRGQNVTFRCDPISEHNRLYWYRQTLGQGPEFLTYFQNEAQLEKSRLLSDRFSAERPKGSFSTLEIQRTEQGDSAMYLCASSLIQGPYEQYFGPGTRLTVT.

This clonotype was observed a few times. CDR3 region: CASTRPGPRNTGELFF. CDR3 bases: TGTGCCAGCACCAGACCGGGACCGAGGAACACCGGGGAGCTGTTTTTT. J is TRBJ2-2 and V is TRBV28, with D possibly being TRBD1 or TRBD2 (5 bases each). CDR3 length equals 16 residues. Germline V gives CDR1 MDHEN, CDR2 SYDVKM. Trimming cost V 7 bases and J 1 base, with 16 bases left between them. The whole variable domain, remainder taken from reference TRBV28 and TRBJ2-2, is DVKVTQSSRYLVKRTGEKVFLECVQDMDHENMFWYRQDPGLGLRLIYFSYDVKMKEKGDIPEGYSVSREKKERFSLILESASTNQTSMYLCASTRPGPRNTGELFFGEGSRLTVL.

This clonotype has only a few counts. V usage is TRBV28 and J usage is TRBJ2-5; the D call may be TRBD1 or TRBD2 (6 bases each). This CDR3 region has 14 residues. From germline, CDR1 is MDHEN and CDR2 SYDVKM. V was cut by 6 bases and J by 1 base, with 12 bases left in between. The CDR3 nucleotides read TGTGCCAGCAGCACCGGGGGCATCCAAGAGACCCAGTACTTC. This translates into CASSTGGIQETQYF.

The chain carries TRBV7-9 and TRBJ2-5, with D perhaps matching TRBD2 (6 bases). Trimming removed 4 bases at V and 1 base at J, with 10 bases between. The CDR3 is made up of 14 amino acids. Germline V gene data show CDR1 as SEHNR and CDR2 as FQNEAQ (reference sequence). CDR3 DNA sequence: TGTGCCAGCAGCTCCGCGGGGATCCAAGAGACCCAGTACTTC. Translation: CASSSAGIQETQYF. Combining the CDR3 with reference TRBV7-9 and TRBJ2-5 gives the whole variable domain DTGVSQNPRHKITKRGQNVTFRCDPISEHNRLYWYRQTLGQGPEFLTYFQNEAQLEKSRLLSDRFSAERPKGSFSTLEIQRTEQGDSAMYLCASSSAGIQETQYFGPGTRLLVL.

The chain employs TRBV4-3 and TRBJ1-1; the D gene is possibly TRBD1 (5 bases). Trimming stripped 2 bases from V and 4 bases from J, with 17 bases between. CDR3 length equals 16 residues. Germline CDR1 is LGHNA and CDR2 is YSLEER. The CDR3 loop reads CASSQIIGVIPTEAFF. DNA for the CDR3: TGCGCCAGCAGCCAAATAATAGGGGTAATACCCACTGAAGCTTTCTTT.

The chain is built from TRBV7-9 and TRBJ2-7; the match to TRBD1 covers 7 bases. CDR3 length equals 16 residues. Germline V gene data show CDR1 as SEHNR and CDR2 as FQNEAQ (reference sequence). The ends lost 2 bases at V and 3 bases at J; junction bases unmatched: 10. The CDR3 loop is CASSLLLGDSNYEQYF. The DNA for the CDR3 is TGTGCCAGCAGCTTATTGTTAGGGGACAGTAACTACGAGCAGTACTTC.

The chain has TRBV20-1 and TRBJ2-1, with TRBD2 identical over 7 bases. The V and J ends lost 0 bases and 0 bases, in that order; junction bases with no gene match: 5. Germline CDR1 and CDR2: DFQATT and SNEGSKA (reference sequence). This CDR3 has 16 amino acids. CDR3 DNA: TGCAGTGCTAGAGATCGGGGCGGGAGCTCCTACAATGAGCAGTTCTTC. It specifies CSARDRGGSSYNEQFF.

This clonotype was seen a few times. The gene calls are TRBV7-3 and TRBJ2-1; 14 nucleotides align to TRBD2. Germline assignment: CDR1 SGHTA and CDR2 FQGTGA. The CDR3 runs 18 residues. V lost 1 base, J lost 4 bases, and 6 bases stayed unmatched. The CDR3 region has the DNA TGTGCCAGCAGCTTAATGGGACTAGCGGGGGAAAGTTACAATGAGCAGTTCTTC. It yields the protein CASSLMGLAGESYNEQFF.